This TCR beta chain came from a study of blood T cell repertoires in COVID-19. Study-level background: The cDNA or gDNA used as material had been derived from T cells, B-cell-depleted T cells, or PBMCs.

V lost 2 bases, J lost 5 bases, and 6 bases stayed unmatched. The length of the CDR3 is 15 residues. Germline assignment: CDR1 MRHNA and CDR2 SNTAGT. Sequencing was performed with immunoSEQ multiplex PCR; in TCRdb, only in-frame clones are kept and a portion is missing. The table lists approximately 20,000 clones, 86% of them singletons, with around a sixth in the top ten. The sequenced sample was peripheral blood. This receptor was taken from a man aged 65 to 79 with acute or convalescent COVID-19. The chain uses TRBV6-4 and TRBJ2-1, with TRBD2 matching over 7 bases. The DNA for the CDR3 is TGTGCCAGCAGTGACGGACTAAGCGGGAACAATGAGCAGTTCTTC. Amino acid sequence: CASSDGLSGNNEQFF.